The clone carrying this T cell receptor beta chain was seen once. As yet, its antigen is unknown. The CDR3 loop spans 15 amino acids. Germline V gene lookup returns CDR1 KGHSH and CDR2 LQKENI. The V end was cut by 2 bases, the J end by 4 bases, with 12 bases between. Partitioning of CD4+ cells yielded a CD45RA+ naive subset and a CD45RA-negative memory subset. This specimen comes from a study of shared clonotypes between healthy human individuals. Notes on the study in general: Genetic and exposure-history diversity was limited by the small donor number. Some clonotypes were shared by all four sorted-subset donors, while others were not shared. The non-shared ones had lower generation probabilities than the shared ones.

Sorted-subset replicate PCRs used 150 to 200 ng of genomic DNA. This amount corresponded to tens of thousands of T cell genomes. TCRdb's copy holds only in-frame clones and misses some; the assay was immunoSEQ multiplex PCR. The table includes roughly 1.4 million clones, 98% detected once. This chain links TRBV18 with TRBJ1-5, with D possibly TRBD1 on 5 matching bases. The TCR sequence derives from a man aged 25-40 years in good health. The sample consisted of naive CD4+ T cells sorted from blood. Subset specified: CD45RA+ positively selected. In nucleotides, the CDR3 is TGTGCCAGCTCACCATTTCGGACACCAAATCAGCCCCAGCATTTT. Translated: CASSPFRTPNQPQHF.